A single sample gave rise to the 10 T cell receptor beta chains below, sequenced in a study of T cells after yellow fever vaccination. From the 5' RACE reads, TCRdb called clonotypes with MiXCR, one entry per CDR3 protein. In the table there are 65,000 to 90,000 distinct CDR3 sequences, 7.7% of which are singletons. This specimen was CD8+ T cells sorted from PBMCs, taken on the day of the yellow fever booster vaccination. The receptors come from a man aged 30 to 39 who received the YFV17D yellow fever vaccine.

This clonotype has ten or more counts. This chain joins TRBV7-9 and TRBJ2-3; perhaps TRBD1 as D (5 bases). Germline V gene lookup returns CDR1 SEHNR and CDR2 FQNEAQ (reference sequence). V shed 5 bases and J shed 2 bases, with 17 bases lying between them. The length of the CDR3 is 16 residues. CDR3 region: CASSPGHLDYTDTQYF. CDR3 coding DNA: TGTGCCAGCAGCCCCGGACACCTTGATTACACAGATACGCAGTATTTT.

This clonotype showed up many times. The chain links TRBV15 to TRBJ2-5, with D hard to call. Germline-derived CDR1 and CDR2 are LNHNV and YYDKDF (reference sequence). Trimming left V 5 bases short and J 7 bases short, with 11 bases between. This CDR3 contains 12 residues. CDR3 DNA: TGTGCCACCAGCGGAACTATCGGGACCCAGTACTTC. Protein: CATSGTIGTQYF.

The rearrangement uses TRBV12-3 or TRBV12-4 and TRBJ2-5; D remains unclear. The V end lost 3 bases, the J end lost 5 bases, and 7 bases lay between the germline ends. There are 12 residues in the CDR3. The CDR3 DNA sequence: TGTGCCAGCAGTTTTTCCATTGAGACCCAGTACTTC. This codes for CASSFSIETQYF.

The V call is TRBV11-2, the J call TRBJ2-2, with 8 positions matching TRBD1. V dropped 5 bases and J dropped 0; count of bases not matched to a gene: 11. CDR1 SGHAT and CDR2 FQNNGV come from the germline V gene. CDR3 length: 18 amino acids. The CDR3 region has the DNA TGTGCCAGCAGCACGATGGACAGGGCAATTTCGAACACCGGGGAGCTGTTTTTT. Translated, it gives CASSTMDRAISNTGELFF.

As DNA, the CDR3 is TGCGCCAGCAGCCAAGCGGGGGGGGGATTAGGGACCCAGTACTTC. Protein sequence: CASSQAGGGLGTQYF. This rearrangement joins TRBV4-1 to TRBJ2-5, with 8 bases identical to TRBD2. V was clipped by 1 base and J by 7 bases; unmatched bases: 8. The germline gives CDR1 MGHRA, CDR2 YSYEKL. This CDR3 region has 15 residues.

The V gene is TRBV29-1, the J gene TRBJ2-7; D tentatively fits TRBD1 or TRBD2 (5 bases each). Germline CDR1 is SQVTM and CDR2 is ANQGSEA. The length of the CDR3 is 16 residues. Trimming left V 8 bases short and J 3 bases short, with 26 bases between. CDR3 region: CSFSRIRDGSFYEQYF. The CDR3 DNA reads as TGCAGCTTTTCCCGCATCCGGGACGGAAGCTTCTACGAGCAGTACTTC.

This clonotype came up many times. CDR3 in DNA: TGTGCCAGCAGCACCGGATGGTCCGGGAGGGCCAATGAGCAGTTCTTC. Protein: CASSTGWSGRANEQFF. The chain has TRBV25-1 and TRBJ2-1, with 8 nucleotides matching TRBD2. The CDR3 extends over 16 amino acids. Germline V CDR1 and CDR2: MGHDK, SYGVNS. The J segment lost 6 bases and the V segment lost 6 bases, leaving 13 bases of the junction unmatched.

This clonotype was seen only a few times. The rearrangement uses TRBV7-9 and TRBJ2-1, with 8 positions matching TRBD2. J lost 2 bases, V lost 5 bases, and 5 bases had no gene match. Germline-derived CDR1 and CDR2 are SEHNR and FQNEAQ (reference sequence). The CDR3 contains 15 residues. The CDR3 here is CASSLIAGPYNEQFF. The DNA of the CDR3 is TGTGCCAGCAGCCTAATAGCGGGACCCTACAATGAGCAGTTCTTC. Full variable domain (missing parts from reference TRBV7-9 and TRBJ2-1): DTGVSQNPRHKITKRGQNVTFRCDPISEHNRLYWYRQTLGQGPEFLTYFQNEAQLEKSRLLSDRFSAERPKGSFSTLEIQRTEQGDSAMYLCASSLIAGPYNEQFFGPGTRLTVL.

This rearrangement joins TRBV4-3 to TRBJ2-7; 11 positions match TRBD2. Unmatched junction bases numbered 8, after V lost 3 bases and J lost 1 base. CDR1 is LGHNA and CDR2 is YSLEER in the germline V gene. The CDR3 has 17 residues. The CDR3 spells CASSQVLAGAKSYEQYF. The CDR3 DNA follows: TGCGCCAGCAGCCAGGTACTAGCGGGAGCAAAATCCTACGAGCAGTACTTC.

Only a few counts were recorded for this clonotype. This chain links TRBV6-4 with TRBJ2-1; 13 nucleotides line up with TRBD2. Germline values: CDR1 MRHNA, CDR2 SNTAGT. The CDR3 has 16 amino acids. The V segment lost 6 bases and the J segment 5 bases; nucleotides outside the gene matches: 7. The CDR3 region has the DNA TGTGCCAGCAGCCGGACTAGCGGGAGTGGAGACAATGAGCAGTTCTTC. This codes for CASSRTSGSGDNEQFF.